A selection of T cell receptor beta chains follows, all from one sample in a study of blood T cells in healthy people across ages. TCRdb analysed the 5' RACE reads with MiXCR anew, one entry per CDR3 protein. The table includes about a million distinct CDR3 sequences, roughly two fifths detected once. What was sequenced was blood. These receptors were obtained from a man younger than 35 in good health. The CDR3 runs from the conserved cysteine through the conserved F or W. A D gene is named only where the DNA matches it firmly. Clone size is not always given. Where it is, it says once, few, many or a class for expanded clones.

TRBV12-3/TRBV12-4,NA,TRBD1,TRBJ1-1,CASSLAGQGGPEAFF,TGTGCCAGCAGTTTAGCGGGACAGGGAGGACCTGAAGCTTTCTTT
TRBV4-2,NA,NA,TRBJ1-5,CASSQASHQPQHF,TGTGCCAGCAGCCAAGCTTCCCATCAGCCCCAGCATTTT
TRBV20-1,few,NA,TRBJ1-1,CSARGSRIGGTEAFF,TGCAGTGCTCGTGGGAGCCGAATCGGGGGGACTGAAGCTTTCTTT
TRBV6-5,few,NA,TRBJ2-1,CASSYQTYSYNEQFF,TGTGCCAGCAGTTACCAGACATACTCCTACAATGAGCAGTTCTTC
TRBV18,many,NA,TRBJ1-1,CASSPGVGTEAFF,TGCGCCAGCAGTCCAGGGGTGGGCACTGAAGCTTTCTTT
TRBV27,few,TRBD2,TRBJ2-2,CASSSPGLVENTGELFF,TGTGCCAGCAGTTCCCCAGGACTAGTGGAGAACACCGGGGAGCTGTTTTTT
TRBV6-1,few,NA,TRBJ2-5,CASSRLAQETQYF,TGTGCCAGCAGTCGGTTAGCGCAAGAGACCCAGTACTTC
TRBV5-1,once,NA,TRBJ2-1,CASSLGAFVSDEQFF,TGCGCCAGCAGCTTGGGGGCTTTTGTGAGCGATGAGCAGTTCTTC
TRBV27,many,TRBD1,TRBJ1-1,CASSGTGVPEAFF,TGTGCCAGCAGCGGGACAGGGGTCCCTGAAGCTTTCTTT
TRBV14,few,NA,TRBJ2-3,CASSLRRPDTQYF,TGTGCCAGCAGCCTAAGAAGGCCAGATACGCAGTATTTT
TRBV11-2,once,NA,TRBJ1-1,CASSLGGSVAEAFF,TGTGCCAGCAGCTTAGGGGGGTCCGTGGCTGAAGCTTTCTTT
TRBV20-1,NA,NA,TRBJ1-5,CSAQLMGQPQHF,TGCAGTGCCCAGTTGATGGGGCAGCCCCAGCATTTT
TRBV5-1,NA,NA,TRBJ1-1,CACSFGQKNTEAFF,TGCGCCTGCAGCTTCGGACAGAAGAACACTGAAGCTTTCTTT
TRBV29-1,NA,NA,TRBJ2-5,CSVEVQRWETQYF,TGCAGCGTTGAAGTGCAGCGGTGGGAGACCCAGTACTTC
TRBV20-1,NA,NA,TRBJ1-1,CSAREGPEAFF,TGCAGTGCTAGAGAAGGCCCGGAAGCTTTCTTT
TRBV7-2,NA,NA,TRBJ2-7,CASSLGAAPDTYEQYF,TGTGCCAGCAGCTTAGGGGCGGCGCCCGACACCTACGAGCAGTACTTC
TRBV20-1,NA,TRBD2,TRBJ2-1,CSAHGTSGYSEQFF,TGCAGTGCTCACGGGACTAGCGGGTACAGTGAGCAGTTCTTC
TRBV7-6,NA,TRBD2,TRBJ2-1,CASSLLSGTRSHNEQFF,TGTGCCAGCAGCCTACTCAGCGGGACTAGATCCCACAATGAGCAGTTCTTC
TRBV3-1,few,NA,TRBJ2-7,CASSHRQAPHEQYF,TGTGCCAGCAGCCATCGACAGGCCCCCCACGAGCAGTACTTC
TRBV4-3,few,NA,TRBJ2-1,CASSQDGLGVLYNEQFF,TGCGCCAGCAGCCAAGATGGCCTAGGGGTCCTCTACAATGAGCAGTTCTTC
TRBV20-1,NA,TRBD2,TRBJ2-5,CSARPQLAALQETQYF,TGCAGTGCTAGGCCTCAACTAGCGGCCCTCCAAGAGACCCAGTACTTC
TRBV9,NA,NA,TRBJ2-3,CASSPYGGRMADTQYF,TGTGCCAGCAGCCCTTATGGGGGGCGTATGGCAGATACGCAGTATTTT
TRBV6-2/TRBV6-3,NA,NA,TRBJ2-1,CANTIRRNGEVNEQFF,TGTGCCAACACCATCCGCCGCAATGGGGAAGTCAATGAGCAGTTCTTC
TRBV6-6,NA,NA,TRBJ2-7,CASSYGEQGYEQYF,TGTGCCAGCAGCTACGGAGAACAGGGCTACGAGCAGTACTTC
TRBV29-1,NA,NA,TRBJ2-2,CSAATGNTGELFF,TGCAGCGCGGCGACAGGGAACACCGGGGAGCTGTTTTTT
TRBV12-3/TRBV12-4,few,TRBD1,TRBJ2-7,CASGGTGTYEQYF,TGTGCCAGCGGCGGGACAGGGACTTACGAGCAGTACTTC
TRBV11-1,few,TRBD1,TRBJ2-3,CASSLPGQLSTDTQYF,TGTGCCAGCAGCTTACCGGGACAGTTAAGCACAGATACGCAGTATTTT
TRBV27,NA,NA,TRBJ1-1,CASSHRGPTEAFF,TGTGCCAGCAGCCACCGGGGGCCCACTGAAGCTTTCTTT
TRBV7-2,NA,NA,TRBJ1-1,CASRRGTMNTEAFF,TGTGCCAGCCGACGGGGGACCATGAACACTGAAGCTTTCTTT
TRBV10-3,NA,NA,TRBJ1-5,CATGTDYSNQPQHF,TGTGCCACTGGGACCGATTATAGCAATCAGCCCCAGCATTTT
TRBV6-2/TRBV6-3,NA,TRBD2,TRBJ2-7,CASSSASGLHEQYF,TGTGCCAGCAGTTCGGCTAGCGGACTCCATGAGCAGTACTTC